Listed below are T cell receptor beta chains from one sample, sequenced in a study of shared clonotypes between healthy human individuals. The table came from immunoSEQ multiplex PCR; TCRdb's copy has only in-frame clones and leaves some out. This table has about 2.3 million clones, 90% to 95% appearing once. Sequencing input: naive CD4+ T cells from PBMCs. The receptors derive from a man younger than 35 in good health. Some clones in this sample may be carry-over from other donors' samples. Each CDR3 is given with its conserved first and last residue. The D gene is left open where the match is weak. A row's size may be missing; if present it is once, few, many or a size class.

d_call: NA; v_call: TRBV15; clone_size: once; j_call: TRBJ1-5; cdr3_nt: TGTGCCACCAGCAGAGATATCGGGGTTGATTGGTATAGCAATCAGCCCCAGCATTTT; cdr3_aa: CATSRDIGVDWYSNQPQHF
d_call: TRBD1; v_call: TRBV11-2; clone_size: NA; j_call: TRBJ1-2; cdr3_nt: TGTGCCAGCAGCTCTACTTCTCGGGACAGGGGGGAGAGTGGCTACACCTTC; cdr3_aa: CASSSTSRDRGESGYTF
d_call: TRBD2; v_call: TRBV7-3; clone_size: NA; j_call: TRBJ2-1; cdr3_nt: TGTGCCAGCAGCATCGGACTAGCGGGATCAGATGAGCAGTTCTTC; cdr3_aa: CASSIGLAGSDEQFF
d_call: TRBD1; v_call: TRBV28; clone_size: NA; j_call: TRBJ1-1; cdr3_nt: TGTGCCAGCAGTGCGAACCCGGGACAGGGAACGGCCACTGAAGCTTTCTTT; cdr3_aa: CASSANPGQGTATEAFF
d_call: NA; v_call: TRBV9; clone_size: NA; j_call: TRBJ2-3; cdr3_nt: TGTGCCAGCACCCCTTGGGGTATACGCACAGATACGCAGTATTTT; cdr3_aa: CASTPWGIRTDTQYF
d_call: NA; v_call: TRBV5-1; clone_size: NA; j_call: TRBJ2-3; cdr3_nt: TGCGCCAGCAGATCTTTTGCCGGGGGCACAGATACGCAGTATTTT; cdr3_aa: CASRSFAGGTDTQYF
d_call: NA; v_call: TRBV11-2; clone_size: NA; j_call: TRBJ1-2; cdr3_nt: TGTGCCAGCAGCTCAACTTATGGCTACACCTTC; cdr3_aa: CASSSTYGYTF
d_call: NA; v_call: TRBV5-6; clone_size: NA; j_call: TRBJ1-3; cdr3_nt: TGTGCCAGCAGCTTACACGGATCTAGAAACACCATATATTTT; cdr3_aa: CASSLHGSRNTIYF
d_call: NA; v_call: TRBV28; clone_size: NA; j_call: TRBJ1-3; cdr3_nt: TGTGCCAGCAGTTTTCCGGGGCCGAGCTCTGGAAACACCATATATTTT; cdr3_aa: CASSFPGPSSGNTIYF
d_call: NA; v_call: TRBV6-1; clone_size: NA; j_call: TRBJ1-1; cdr3_nt: TGTGCCAGCAGTGCCCAGGGGAACACTGAAGCTTTCTTT; cdr3_aa: CASSAQGNTEAFF
d_call: NA; v_call: TRBV28; clone_size: NA; j_call: TRBJ2-1; cdr3_nt: TGTGCCAGCAGTTTCGGGACTGGGGCTAACAATGAGCAGTTCTTC; cdr3_aa: CASSFGTGANNEQFF
d_call: NA; v_call: TRBV5-1; clone_size: NA; j_call: TRBJ2-7; cdr3_nt: TGCGCCAGCAGCTTGGCGGGTAACGAGCAGTACTTC; cdr3_aa: CASSLAGNEQYF
d_call: NA; v_call: TRBV7-3; clone_size: NA; j_call: TRBJ2-6; cdr3_nt: TGTGCCAGCAGCCTCCGGGCCTACTCTGGGGCCAACGTCCTGACTTTC; cdr3_aa: CASSLRAYSGANVLTF
d_call: NA; v_call: TRBV2; clone_size: NA; j_call: TRBJ2-2; cdr3_nt: TGTGCCAGCAGTGAAGTGGTAATGGGAACCGGGGAGCTGTTTTTT; cdr3_aa: CASSEVVMGTGELFF
d_call: TRBD2; v_call: TRBV7-2; clone_size: NA; j_call: TRBJ2-7; cdr3_nt: TGTGCCAGCAGCTTAGGAGCGGGGGGCTACGAGCAGTACTTC; cdr3_aa: CASSLGAGGYEQYF
d_call: NA; v_call: TRBV21-1; clone_size: NA; j_call: TRBJ1-5; cdr3_nt: TGTGCCAGCAGCAAAGCGCGTCGGCAGGGCTTTAATCAGCCCCAGCATTTT; cdr3_aa: CASSKARRQGFNQPQHF
d_call: TRBD1; v_call: TRBV29-1; clone_size: few; j_call: TRBJ1-1; cdr3_nt: TGCAGCGTTGGACAGGGAGGCAGCACTGAAGCTTTCTTT; cdr3_aa: CSVGQGGSTEAFF
d_call: NA; v_call: TRBV11-2; clone_size: NA; j_call: TRBJ2-3; cdr3_nt: TGTGCCAGCAGCTTACGGCCGGGGGCGGAAGATACGCAGTATTTT; cdr3_aa: CASSLRPGAEDTQYF